This T cell receptor beta chain stems from a study of T cell responses to AZD1222 COVID-19 vaccine. The study, taken as a whole, reports: Clonal diversity was possibly underestimated, and white British individuals and females predominated among donors. The study sampled repertoires only after the peak T cell response. When two AZD1222 doses had been given, Spike-specific TCR breadth and depth rose.

Some clones are missing from TCRdb's copy, which holds only in-frame ones; the method was immunoSEQ multiplex PCR. The sample shows 150,000 to 200,000 clones, over 85% of them seen only once. The CDR3 loop spans 16 amino acids. V was trimmed by 2 bases and J by 1 base, leaving 14 bases between them. Germline CDR1 is KGHSH and CDR2 is LQKENI. As to this clone: Its antigen is as yet unknown.

The source was peripheral blood, collected on day 0 of AZD1222 vaccination. The gene calls are TRBV18 and TRBJ1-2; no clear D. The TCR originated in an adult in good health. The CDR3: CASSPFEGRSNYGYTF. The CDR3 DNA reads TGTGCCAGCTCACCATTTGAAGGGAGGAGTAACTATGGCTACACCTTC.